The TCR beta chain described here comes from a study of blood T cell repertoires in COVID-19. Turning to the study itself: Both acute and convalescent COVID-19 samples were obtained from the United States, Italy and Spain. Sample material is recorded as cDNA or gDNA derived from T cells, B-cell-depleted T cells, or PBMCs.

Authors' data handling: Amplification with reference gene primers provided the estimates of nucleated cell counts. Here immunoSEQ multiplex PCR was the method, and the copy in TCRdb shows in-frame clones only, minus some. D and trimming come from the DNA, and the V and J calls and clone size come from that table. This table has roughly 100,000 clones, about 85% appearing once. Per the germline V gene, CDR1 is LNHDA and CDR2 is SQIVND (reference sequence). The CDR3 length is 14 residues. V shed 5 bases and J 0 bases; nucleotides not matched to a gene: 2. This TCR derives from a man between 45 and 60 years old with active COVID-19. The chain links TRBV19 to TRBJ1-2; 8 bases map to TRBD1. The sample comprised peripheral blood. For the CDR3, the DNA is TGTGCCAGTAGTTGGGACAGGACTAACTATGGCTACACCTTC. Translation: CASSWDRTNYGYTF.